The 23 T cell receptor beta chains below come from one sample, sequenced in a study of blood T cell repertoires in COVID-19. Some clones are missing from TCRdb's copy, which holds only in-frame ones; the method was immunoSEQ multiplex PCR. This table holds a few hundred thousand clones, around 89% found once. The sequencing input was peripheral blood. Receptors originate from a man aged 60 to 69 who had recovered from COVID-19.

The gene calls are TRBV18 and TRBJ2-7; the D gene is possibly TRBD2 (5 bases). This CDR3 contains 15 residues. In germline, CDR1 is KGHSH, CDR2 LQKENI. The ends were cut back, 2 bases at V and 4 bases at J, with 15 bases in the middle. The CDR3: CASSPSRDTLYEQYF. The CDR3 DNA is TGTGCCAGCTCACCATCCCGGGATACCCTTTACGAGCAGTACTTC.

The chain couples TRBV29-1 to TRBJ2-3; no firm D call. The CDR3 consists of 12 residues. CDR1 and CDR2 from the germline V gene are SQVTM and ANQGSEA. Trimming removed 7 bases from V and 0 bases from J, with 8 bases in between. This CDR3 reads CSATVSTDTQYF. The CDR3 coding sequence is TGCAGCGCCACGGTGAGCACAGATACGCAGTATTTT.

The J gene is TRBJ1-2, the V gene TRBV15, with a possible D match to TRBD1 (5 bases). The CDR3 runs to 15 residues. CDR1 is LNHNV, CDR2 YYDKDF, per germline (reference sequence). V shed 0 bases and J shed 4 bases, with 12 bases lying between them. The DNA of the CDR3 is TGTGCCACCAGCAGAGAAGGGGTAGGCCTCTATGGCTACACCTTC. Translation gives CATSREGVGLYGYTF.

The V gene is TRBV20-1, the J gene TRBJ2-4; 8 bases are a match to TRBD2. V lost 6 bases, J lost 8 bases, and 3 bases stayed unmatched. Germline loops: CDR1 DFQATT, CDR2 SNEGSKA (reference sequence). There are 11 residues in the CDR3. DNA of the CDR3: TGCAGTGCGCACGGGAGGGACATTCAGTACTTC. Translated: CSAHGRDIQYF.

The chain couples TRBV18 to TRBJ1-6; the D gene is possibly TRBD1 (6 bases). Germline V gene sequence: CDR1 KGHSH, CDR2 LQKENI. There are 15 residues in the CDR3. Trimming removed 4 bases from V and 8 bases from J, with 15 bases in between. CDR3 bases: TGTGCCAGCTCACAACAGGGATCCATCGATTCACCCCTCCACTTT. Its protein is CASSQQGSIDSPLHF.

The chain recombines TRBV6-6 with TRBJ1-2; no firm D call. The CDR3 length is 12 residues. CDR1 MNHNY and CDR2 SVGAGI come from the germline V gene (reference sequence). Trimming stripped 0 bases from V and 6 bases from J, with 5 bases between. Here the CDR3 DNA reads TGTGCCAGCAGTTACTCGTCGGATGGCTACACCTTC. Translated, it gives CASSYSSDGYTF.

This chain links TRBV5-1 with TRBJ1-6; D gene ambiguous. CDR1 and CDR2 from the germline V gene are SGHRS and YFSETQ. The V end was cut by 0 bases, the J end by 9 bases, with 16 bases between. CDR3 length equals 16 residues. CDR3 residues: CASSLDGDPSGSPLHF. The CDR3 DNA follows: TGCGCCAGCAGCTTGGATGGAGACCCTTCGGGTTCACCCCTCCACTTT.

The gene calls are TRBV11-2 and TRBJ2-5; TRBD2 matches 7 bases. The CDR3 is 13 amino acids. V lost 4 bases to trimming and J lost 4 bases; unmatched junction nucleotides: 3. Germline loops: CDR1 SGHAT, CDR2 FQNNGV. The CDR3 DNA is TGTGCCAGCAGCTGGGGGAGGGGAGAGACCCAGTACTTC. Translating gives CASSWGRGETQYF.

The CDR3 loop is CASSSHTAHSNQPQHF. CDR3 nucleotides: TGTGCCAGCAGTTCACATACAGCACATAGCAATCAGCCCCAGCATTTT. The chain is built from TRBV6-5 and TRBJ1-5; D call uncertain. The CDR3 runs to 16 residues. The germline V gene has CDR1 MNHEY and CDR2 SVGAGI. Trimming cost V 4 bases and J 0 bases, with 13 bases left between them.

The rearrangement uses TRBV9 and TRBJ2-3; the D gene is possibly TRBD1 (5 bases). The V end lost 3 bases, the J end lost 2 bases, and 10 bases lay between the germline ends. Germline CDR1 is SGDLS and CDR2 is YYNGEE. The CDR3 loop spans 14 amino acids. CDR3 loop: CASSARGDTDTQYF. The CDR3 DNA sequence: TGTGCCAGCAGCGCTAGGGGTGACACAGATACGCAGTATTTT.

The chain joins TRBV29-1 to TRBJ2-5; 11 bases line up with TRBD2. In germline, CDR1 is SQVTM, CDR2 ANQGSEA. The CDR3 is made up of 16 amino acids. Trimming removed 4 bases from V and 4 bases from J; junction bases left unmatched: 11. The CDR3: CSVVPHALAGGETQYF. The CDR3 DNA reads TGCAGCGTTGTTCCACACGCCCTAGCGGGGGGAGAGACCCAGTACTTC.

CDR3 sequence: CATSKDGTGGVDTQYF. CDR3 DNA sequence: TGTGCCACCAGCAAGGACGGGACAGGGGGTGTCGATACGCAGTATTTT. V and J are TRBV24-1 and TRBJ2-3; 11 nucleotides match TRBD1. Unmatched junction bases numbered 11, after V lost 7 bases and J lost 6 bases. This CDR3 is 16 amino acids long. Per the germline V gene, CDR1 is KGHDR and CDR2 is SFDVKD.

The chain recombines TRBV6-1 with TRBJ2-2, with 10 bases identical to TRBD2. The V and J ends lost 3 bases and 8 bases, in that order; junction bases with no gene match: 12. The V gene's germline CDR1 is MNHNS and CDR2 SASEGT. This CDR3 is 17 amino acids long. The CDR3: CASSDLRTSGGRGELFF. The CDR3 nucleotides read TGTGCCAGCAGTGATCTTCGGACTAGCGGTGGGAGAGGGGAGCTGTTTTTT.

This chain joins TRBV24-1 and TRBJ2-3; D gene uncertain. The germline gives CDR1 KGHDR, CDR2 SFDVKD. The V end lost 1 base, the J end lost 2 bases, and 6 bases lay between the germline ends. The CDR3 is 14 amino acids. CDR3 loop: CATSDFFPTDTQYF. CDR3 DNA sequence: TGTGCCACCAGTGATTTCTTTCCCACAGATACGCAGTATTTT.

The CDR3 reads CASSLARAGRAGNSPLHF. The CDR3 coding sequence is TGTGCCAGCAGCTTAGCGAGGGCTGGCCGGGCTGGAAATTCACCCCTCCACTTT. The chain recombines TRBV7-8 with TRBJ1-6, with D unclear. The V and J ends lost 0 bases and 7 bases respectively, with 19 bases between them. Germline V gene lookup returns CDR1 SGHVS and CDR2 FQNEAQ. CDR3 length: 18 amino acids.

V and J are TRBV30 and TRBJ1-1; tentatively, D is TRBD1 (6 bases). V was shortened by 2 bases and J by 4 bases, with 11 bases between the two germline ends. Germline V gene lookup returns CDR1 GTSNPN and CDR2 SVGIG (reference sequence). This CDR3 contains 13 residues. The CDR3 bases are TGTGCCTGGAGTCGGGGACACAGCACTGAAGCTTTCTTT. It is translated as CAWSRGHSTEAFF.

The chain is built from TRBV18 and TRBJ2-3, with D uncertain. CDR3 length: 13 amino acids. V was clipped by 6 bases and J by 1 base, with 8 bases between them. Germline assignment: CDR1 KGHSH and CDR2 LQKENI. CDR3 protein: CASSATGTDTQYF. The CDR3 DNA is TGTGCCAGCTCGGCCACAGGCACAGATACGCAGTATTTT.

This chain uses TRBV30 with TRBJ1-3; 8 bases match TRBD1. J gave up 3 bases and V 4 bases, and 5 bases lay outside the gene matches. This CDR3 contains 14 residues. Germline V CDR1 and CDR2: GTSNPN, SVGIG (reference sequence). Here the CDR3 DNA reads TGTGCCTGGACAGGGGGCGCGGTTGGAAACACCATATATTTT. As protein: CAWTGGAVGNTIYF.

The chain recombines TRBV7-9 with TRBJ1-4; 8 bases fit TRBD1. This CDR3 is built from 14 residues. J lost 5 bases, V lost 8 bases, and 7 bases had no gene match. Germline V gene lookup returns CDR1 SEHNR and CDR2 FQNEAQ (reference sequence). The CDR3 sequence: CASGTGGSNEKLFF. The CDR3 DNA reads TGTGCCAGCGGAACAGGGGGATCGAATGAAAAACTGTTTTTT.

V is TRBV21-1 and J is TRBJ1-2. TRBV21-1 is deemed a pseudogene. The CDR3 is 16 residues long. The CDR3 nucleotides are TGTGCCAGCAGCAATAACGAGGGAAGGAAGTGCTATGGCTACACCTTC. It yields the protein CASSNNEGRKCYGYTF.

CDR3 nucleotides: TGTGCCAGCTCACTACAAGCGGCCGGGGGTACCGGGGAGCTGTTTTTT. Its protein product is CASSLQAAGGTGELFF. V usage is TRBV18 and J usage is TRBJ2-2, with a tentative D call TRBD2 (6 bases). This CDR3 region has 16 residues. Germline V gene lookup returns CDR1 KGHSH and CDR2 LQKENI. V was pared by 4 bases and J by 5 bases, with 17 bases between.

The rearrangement uses TRBV5-4 and TRBJ2-3; a possible D gene is TRBD2 (5 bases). Germline CDR1 SGHNT, CDR2 YYREEE (reference sequence). The V end lost 2 bases, the J end lost 2 bases, and 9 bases lay between the germline ends. This CDR3 has 14 residues. This CDR3 is CASSFRGPTDTQYF. Here the CDR3 DNA reads TGTGCCAGCAGCTTTCGGGGTCCCACAGATACGCAGTATTTT.

The V gene is TRBV5-1, the J gene TRBJ1-3; D possibly corresponds to TRBD1 (5 bases). The CDR3 runs to 17 residues. The germline V gene encodes CDR1 SGHRS and CDR2 YFSETQ. The V gene lost 3 bases and the J gene lost 0 bases, with 16 bases spanning the gap. CDR3 amino acids: CASSSTGGRVSGNTIYF. CDR3 DNA sequence: TGCGCCAGCAGCTCGACGGGGGGACGGGTCTCTGGAAACACCATATATTTT.